This T cell receptor (beta chain) was sequenced for a study of blood T cell repertoires in COVID-19. Study in general: COVID-19 samples, acute and convalescent, were from the United States, Italy and Spain. From T cells, B-cell-depleted T cells, or PBMCs came the material, which was cDNA or gDNA.

Unmatched junction bases numbered 7, after V lost 3 bases and J lost 5 bases. The CDR3 is 14 residues long. CDR1 is SGHRS and CDR2 is YFSETQ in the germline V gene. Sequencing was performed with immunoSEQ multiplex PCR; in TCRdb, only in-frame clones are kept and a portion is missing. The data hold 150,000 to 200,000 clones, with around 80% observed a single time. Sequenced sample: peripheral blood. The chain links TRBV5-1 to TRBJ2-7, with 8 bases lining up with TRBD2. The clonotype comes from a woman aged 80 or over with acute or convalescent COVID-19. This CDR3 is CASSSSGSSHEQYF. Written as DNA, the CDR3 is TGCGCCAGCAGCTCAAGCGGGAGTTCCCACGAGCAGTACTTC.